This T cell receptor (beta chain) is drawn from a study of T cell responses to AZD1222 COVID-19 vaccine. Comment on this clone: Its antigen is unidentified.

TCRdb keeps only in-frame clones here, not all; method: immunoSEQ multiplex PCR. The sample shows around 150,000 clones, about nine tenths of them seen only once. Regarding the study as a whole: Nearly half of the spike-specific TCRs reportedly recognize variant regions that carry no mutations.

Here the sequenced sample was peripheral blood, taken 28 days after the second AZD1222 dose. The sequence was collected from an adult who received the AZD1222 COVID-19 vaccine.

The CDR3 reads CASRVGGTEAFF. The CDR3 nucleotides read TGTGCCAGCAGAGTAGGAGGGACCGAAGCTTTCTTT. This chain uses TRBV13 with TRBJ1-1, with a weak D call TRBD1 (5 bases). CDR1 PRHDT and CDR2 FYEKMQ come from the germline V gene (reference sequence). V lost 6 bases, J lost 8 bases, and 13 bases lay in between. The CDR3 covers 12 residues. Using reference TRBV13 and TRBJ1-1 for the parts outside the CDR3, the full variable domain is AAGVIQSPRHLIKEKRETATLKCYPIPRHDTVYWYQQGPGQDPQFLISFYEKMQSDKGSIPDRFSAQQFSDYHSELNMSSLELGDSALYFCASRVGGTEAFFGQGTRLTVV.